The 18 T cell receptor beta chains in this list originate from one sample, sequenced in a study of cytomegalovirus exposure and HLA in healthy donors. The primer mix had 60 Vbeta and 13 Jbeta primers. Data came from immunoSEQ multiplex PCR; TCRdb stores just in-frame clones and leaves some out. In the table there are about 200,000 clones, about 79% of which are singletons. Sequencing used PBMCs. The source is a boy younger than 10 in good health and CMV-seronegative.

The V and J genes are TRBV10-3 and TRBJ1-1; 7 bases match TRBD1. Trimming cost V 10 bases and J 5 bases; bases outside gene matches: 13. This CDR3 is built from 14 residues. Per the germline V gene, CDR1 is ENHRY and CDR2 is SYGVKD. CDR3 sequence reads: CATWPTGVVTEAFF. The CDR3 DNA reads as TGTGCCACCTGGCCCACAGGGGTGGTGACTGAAGCTTTCTTT.

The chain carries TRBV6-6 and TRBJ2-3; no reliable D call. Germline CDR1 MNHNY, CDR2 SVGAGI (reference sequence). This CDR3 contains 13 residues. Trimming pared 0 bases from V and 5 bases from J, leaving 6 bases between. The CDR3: CASSYSRRDTQYF. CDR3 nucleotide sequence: TGTGCCAGCAGTTACTCGCGGAGAGATACGCAGTATTTT.

The CDR3, as DNA: TGTGCCAGCAGCTTGGGGGCCCGGGGGGAGAACTATGGCTACACCTTC. It specifies CASSLGARGENYGYTF. J is TRBJ1-2 and V is TRBV5-4; weak D call: TRBD1 (5 bases). This CDR3 has 16 amino acids. V shed 0 bases and J shed 2 bases, with 14 bases lying between them. Germline CDR1 is SGHNT and CDR2 is YYREEE (reference sequence). Combining the CDR3 with reference TRBV5-4 and TRBJ1-2 gives the whole variable domain ETGVTQSPTHLIKTRGQQVTLRCSSQSGHNTVSWYQQALGQGPQFIFQYYREEENGRGNFPPRFSGLQFPNYSSELNVNALELDDSALYLCASSLGARGENYGYTFGSGTRLTVV.

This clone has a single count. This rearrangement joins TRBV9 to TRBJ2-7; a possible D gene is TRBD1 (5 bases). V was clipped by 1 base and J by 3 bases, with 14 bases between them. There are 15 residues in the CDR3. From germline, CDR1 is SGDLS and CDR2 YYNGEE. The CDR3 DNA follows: TGTGCCAGCAGCGTATCGGCAGGAAGGGGCTACGAGCAGTACTTC. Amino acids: CASSVSAGRGYEQYF.

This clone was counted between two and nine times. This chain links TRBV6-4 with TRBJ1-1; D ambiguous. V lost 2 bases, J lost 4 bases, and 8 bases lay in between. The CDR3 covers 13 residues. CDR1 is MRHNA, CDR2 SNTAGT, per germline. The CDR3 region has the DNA TGTGCCAGCAGTGACAGGGAGGGCACTGAAGCTTTCTTT. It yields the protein CASSDREGTEAFF.

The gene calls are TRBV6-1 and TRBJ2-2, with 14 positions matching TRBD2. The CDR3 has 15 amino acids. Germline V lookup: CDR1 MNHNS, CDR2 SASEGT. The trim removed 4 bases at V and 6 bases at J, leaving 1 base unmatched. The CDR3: CASSGLAGGPGELFF. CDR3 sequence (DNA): TGTGCCAGCAGTGGACTAGCGGGGGGGCCCGGGGAGCTGTTTTTT.

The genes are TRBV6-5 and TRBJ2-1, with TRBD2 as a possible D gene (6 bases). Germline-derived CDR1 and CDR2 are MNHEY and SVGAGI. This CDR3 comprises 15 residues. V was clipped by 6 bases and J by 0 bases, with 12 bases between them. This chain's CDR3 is CASSMLANSYNEQFF. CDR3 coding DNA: TGTGCCAGCAGCATGCTAGCGAACTCCTACAATGAGCAGTTCTTC.

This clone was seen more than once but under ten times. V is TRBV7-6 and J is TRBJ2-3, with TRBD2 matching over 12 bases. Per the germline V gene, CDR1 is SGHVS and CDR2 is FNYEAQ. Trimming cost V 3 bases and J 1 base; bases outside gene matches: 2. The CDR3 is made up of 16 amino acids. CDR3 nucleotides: TGTGCCAGCAGCTTTCGACTAGCGGGGGGCACAGATACGCAGTATTTT. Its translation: CASSFRLAGGTDTQYF.

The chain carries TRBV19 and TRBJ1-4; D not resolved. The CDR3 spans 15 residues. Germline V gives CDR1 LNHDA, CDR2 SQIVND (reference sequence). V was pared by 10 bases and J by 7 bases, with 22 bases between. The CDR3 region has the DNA TGTGCCACGAAACCTCGGTGGGAGCGAGGTGAAAAACTGTTTTTT. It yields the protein CATKPRWERGEKLFF. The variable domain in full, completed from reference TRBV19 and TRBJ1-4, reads DGGITQSPKYLFRKEGQNVTLSCEQNLNHDAMYWYRQDPGQGLRLIYYSQIVNDFQKGDIAEGYSVSREKKESFPLTVTSAQKNPTAFYLCATKPRWERGEKLFFGSGTQLSVL.

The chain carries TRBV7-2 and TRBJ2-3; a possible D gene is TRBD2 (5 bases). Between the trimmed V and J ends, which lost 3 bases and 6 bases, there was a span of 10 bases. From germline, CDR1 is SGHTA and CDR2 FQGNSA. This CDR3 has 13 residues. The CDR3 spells CASSFLPGDTQYF. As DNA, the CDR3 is TGTGCCAGCAGCTTTCTACCGGGGGATACGCAGTATTTT. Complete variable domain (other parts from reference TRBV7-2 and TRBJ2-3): GAGVSQSPSNKVTEKGKDVELRCDPISGHTALYWYRQSLGQGLEFLIYFQGNSAPDKSGLPSDRFSAERTGGSVSTLTIQRTQQEDSAVYLCASSFLPGDTQYFGPGTRLTVL.

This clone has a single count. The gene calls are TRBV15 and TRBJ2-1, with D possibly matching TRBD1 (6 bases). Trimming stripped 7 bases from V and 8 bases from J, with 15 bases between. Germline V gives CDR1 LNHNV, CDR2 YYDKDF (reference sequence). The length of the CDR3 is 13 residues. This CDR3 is CATTRDNRDEQFF. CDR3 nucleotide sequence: TGTGCCACCACCAGGGACAACAGGGATGAGCAGTTCTTC.

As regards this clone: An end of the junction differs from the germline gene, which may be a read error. The DNA for the CDR3 is TGTTCCAGCAGCCCAGGACAGGAGGACGATGAAAAACTGTTTTTT. Amino acid sequence: CSSSPGQEDDEKLFF. This chain links TRBV7-9 with TRBJ1-4, with 7 bases lining up with TRBD1. Germline V gene data show CDR1 as SEHNR and CDR2 as FQNEAQ (reference sequence). There are 15 residues in the CDR3.

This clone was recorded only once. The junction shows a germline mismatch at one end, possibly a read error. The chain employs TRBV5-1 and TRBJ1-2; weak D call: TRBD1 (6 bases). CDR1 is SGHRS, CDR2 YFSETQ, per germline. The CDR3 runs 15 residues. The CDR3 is CTSSLVVQGPYGYTF. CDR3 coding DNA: TGCACCAGCAGCTTGGTGGTACAGGGACCATATGGCTACACCTTC. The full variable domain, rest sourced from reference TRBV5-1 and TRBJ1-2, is KAGVTQTPRYLIKTRGQQVTLSCSPISGHRSVSWYQQTPGQGLQFLFEYFSETQRNKGNFPGRFSGRQFSNSRSEMNVSTLELGDSALYLCTSSLVVQGPYGYTFGSGTRLTVV.

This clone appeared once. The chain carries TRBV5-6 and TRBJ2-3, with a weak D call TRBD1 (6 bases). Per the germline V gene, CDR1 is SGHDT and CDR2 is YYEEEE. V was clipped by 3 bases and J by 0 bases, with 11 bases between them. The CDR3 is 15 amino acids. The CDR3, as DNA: TGTGCCAGCAGCTACAGGGTTTCTAGCACAGATACGCAGTATTTT. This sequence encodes CASSYRVSSTDTQYF.

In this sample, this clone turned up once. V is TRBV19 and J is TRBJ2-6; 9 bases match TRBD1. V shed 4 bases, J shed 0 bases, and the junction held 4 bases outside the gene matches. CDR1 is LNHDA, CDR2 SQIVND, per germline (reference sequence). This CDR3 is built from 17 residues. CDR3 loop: CASSRGQGDSGANVLTF. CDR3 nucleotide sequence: TGTGCCAGTAGTAGGGGACAGGGAGACTCTGGGGCCAACGTCCTGACTTTC. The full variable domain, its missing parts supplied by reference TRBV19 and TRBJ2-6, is DGGITQSPKYLFRKEGQNVTLSCEQNLNHDAMYWYRQDPGQGLRLIYYSQIVNDFQKGDIAEGYSVSREKKESFPLTVTSAQKNPTAFYLCASSRGQGDSGANVLTFGAGSRLTVL.

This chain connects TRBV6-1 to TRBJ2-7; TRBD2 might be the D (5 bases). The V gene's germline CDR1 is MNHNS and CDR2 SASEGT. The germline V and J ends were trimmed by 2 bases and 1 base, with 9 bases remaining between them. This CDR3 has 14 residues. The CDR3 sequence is CASSERGISYEQYF. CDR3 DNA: TGTGCCAGCAGTGAAAGAGGGATTTCCTACGAGCAGTACTTC.

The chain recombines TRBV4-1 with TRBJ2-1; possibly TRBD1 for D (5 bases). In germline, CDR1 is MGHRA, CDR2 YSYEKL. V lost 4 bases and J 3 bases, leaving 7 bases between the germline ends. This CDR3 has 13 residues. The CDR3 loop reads CASSPDSYNEQFF. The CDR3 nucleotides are TGCGCCAGCAGCCCCGACAGCTACAATGAGCAGTTCTTC.

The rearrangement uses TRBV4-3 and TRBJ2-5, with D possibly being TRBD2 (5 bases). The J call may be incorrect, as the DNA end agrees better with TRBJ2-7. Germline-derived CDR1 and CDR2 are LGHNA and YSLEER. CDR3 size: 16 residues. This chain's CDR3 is CASSRNHGIATYEQYF. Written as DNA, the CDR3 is TGCGCCAGCAGCCGGAACCACGGGATAGCAACATACGAGCAGTACTTC.